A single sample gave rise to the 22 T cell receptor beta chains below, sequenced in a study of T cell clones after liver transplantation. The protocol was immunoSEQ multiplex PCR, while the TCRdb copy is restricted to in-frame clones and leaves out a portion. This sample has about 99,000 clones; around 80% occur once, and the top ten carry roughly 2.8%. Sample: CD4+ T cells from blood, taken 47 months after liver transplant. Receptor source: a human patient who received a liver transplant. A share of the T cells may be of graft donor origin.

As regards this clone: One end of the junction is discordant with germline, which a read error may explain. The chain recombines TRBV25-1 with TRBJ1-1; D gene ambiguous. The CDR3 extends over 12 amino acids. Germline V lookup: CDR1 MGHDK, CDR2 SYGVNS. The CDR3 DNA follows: TGTGCCAGCAGTGACAACCTCAATCGTGAGGTCTTT. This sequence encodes CASSDNLNREVF.

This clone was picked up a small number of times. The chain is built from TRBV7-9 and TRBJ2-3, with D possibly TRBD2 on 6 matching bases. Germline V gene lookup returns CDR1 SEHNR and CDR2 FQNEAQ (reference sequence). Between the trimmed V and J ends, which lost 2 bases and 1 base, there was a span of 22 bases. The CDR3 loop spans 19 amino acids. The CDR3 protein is CASSLSQLAGSFRTDTQYF. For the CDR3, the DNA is TGTGCCAGCAGCTTATCGCAATTGGCGGGGTCATTTCGCACAGATACGCAGTATTTT.

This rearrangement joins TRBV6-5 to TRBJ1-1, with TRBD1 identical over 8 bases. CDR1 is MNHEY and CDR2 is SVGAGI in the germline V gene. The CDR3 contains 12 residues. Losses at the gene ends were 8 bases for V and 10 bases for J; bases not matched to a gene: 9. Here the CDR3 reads CASGTGSVGAFF. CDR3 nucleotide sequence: TGTGCCAGCGGGACAGGCTCTGTTGGAGCTTTCTTT.

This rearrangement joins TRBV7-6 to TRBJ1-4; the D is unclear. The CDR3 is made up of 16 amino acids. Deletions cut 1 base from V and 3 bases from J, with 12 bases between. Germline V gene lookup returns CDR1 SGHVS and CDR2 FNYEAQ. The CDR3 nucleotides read TGTGCCAGCAGCTTAGATCAAGGTGTTTCTAATGAAAAACTGTTTTTT. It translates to CASSLDQGVSNEKLFF.

CDR3 DNA: TGTGCCAGTAGTATGTACGGGAGAATCTCCTACAATGAGCAGTTCTTC. It encodes CASSMYGRISYNEQFF. The gene calls are TRBV19 and TRBJ2-1; D is perhaps TRBD2 (6 bases). There are 16 residues in the CDR3. Germline CDR1 reads LNHDA; CDR2 reads SQIVND (reference sequence). Trimming took 3 bases from V and 0 from J, leaving 12 bases between them. Combining the CDR3 with reference TRBV19 and TRBJ2-1 gives the whole variable domain DGGITQSPKYLFRKEGQNVTLSCEQNLNHDAMYWYRQDPGQGLRLIYYSQIVNDFQKGDIAEGYSVSREKKESFPLTVTSAQKNPTAFYLCASSMYGRISYNEQFFGPGTRLTVL.

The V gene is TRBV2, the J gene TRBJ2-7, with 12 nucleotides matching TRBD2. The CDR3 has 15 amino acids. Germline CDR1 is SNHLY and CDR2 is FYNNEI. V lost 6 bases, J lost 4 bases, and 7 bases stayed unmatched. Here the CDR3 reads CASRPGLAGLYEQYF. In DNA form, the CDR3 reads TGTGCCAGCAGGCCCGGACTAGCGGGACTGTACGAGCAGTACTTC.

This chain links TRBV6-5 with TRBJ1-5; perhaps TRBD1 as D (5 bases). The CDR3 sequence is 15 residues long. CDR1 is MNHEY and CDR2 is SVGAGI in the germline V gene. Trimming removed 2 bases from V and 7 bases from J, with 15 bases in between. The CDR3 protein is CASSYGGERRQPQHF. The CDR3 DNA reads TGTGCCAGCAGTTACGGGGGGGAGAGGCGGCAGCCCCAGCATTTT.

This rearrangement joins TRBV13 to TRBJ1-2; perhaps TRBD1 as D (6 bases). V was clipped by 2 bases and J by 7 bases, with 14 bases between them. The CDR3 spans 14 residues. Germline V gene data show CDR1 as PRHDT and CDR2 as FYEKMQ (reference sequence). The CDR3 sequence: CASSLLRDIRGYTF. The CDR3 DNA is TGTGCCAGCAGCTTACTCCGGGACATTCGTGGCTACACCTTC.

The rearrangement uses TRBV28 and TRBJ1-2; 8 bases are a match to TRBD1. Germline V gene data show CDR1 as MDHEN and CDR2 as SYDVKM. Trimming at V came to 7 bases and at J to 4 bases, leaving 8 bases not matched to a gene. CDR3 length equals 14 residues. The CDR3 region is CASTPGTGGYGYTF. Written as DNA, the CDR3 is TGTGCCAGCACCCCAGGGACAGGCGGCTATGGCTACACCTTC.

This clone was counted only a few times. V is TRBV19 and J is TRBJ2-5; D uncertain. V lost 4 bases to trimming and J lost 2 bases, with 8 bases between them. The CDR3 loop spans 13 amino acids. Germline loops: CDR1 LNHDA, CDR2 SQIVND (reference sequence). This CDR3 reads CASSRAVQETQYF. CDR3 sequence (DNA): TGTGCCAGTAGTAGGGCAGTTCAAGAGACCCAGTACTTC.

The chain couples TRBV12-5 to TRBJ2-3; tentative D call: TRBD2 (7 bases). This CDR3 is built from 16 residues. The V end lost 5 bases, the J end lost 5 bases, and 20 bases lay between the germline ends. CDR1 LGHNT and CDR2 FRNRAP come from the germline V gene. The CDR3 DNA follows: TGTGCTAGTGGTCGCACGCCGTGGGGGGGCGTAGATACGCAGTATTTT. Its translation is CASGRTPWGGVDTQYF.

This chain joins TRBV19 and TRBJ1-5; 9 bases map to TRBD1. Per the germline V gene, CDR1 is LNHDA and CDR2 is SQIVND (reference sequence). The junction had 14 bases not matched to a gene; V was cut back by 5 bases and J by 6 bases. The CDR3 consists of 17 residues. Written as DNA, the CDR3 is TGTGCCAGTAGTCCCAGGGACAGGGAACCCCATTTTCAGCCCCAGCATTTT. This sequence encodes CASSPRDREPHFQPQHF. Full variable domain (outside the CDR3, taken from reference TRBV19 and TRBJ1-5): DGGITQSPKYLFRKEGQNVTLSCEQNLNHDAMYWYRQDPGQGLRLIYYSQIVNDFQKGDIAEGYSVSREKKESFPLTVTSAQKNPTAFYLCASSPRDREPHFQPQHFGDGTRLSIL.

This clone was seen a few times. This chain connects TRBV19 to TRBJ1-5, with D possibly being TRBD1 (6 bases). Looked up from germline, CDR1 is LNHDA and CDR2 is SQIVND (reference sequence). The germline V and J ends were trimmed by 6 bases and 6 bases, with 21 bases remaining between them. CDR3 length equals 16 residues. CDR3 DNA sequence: TGTGCCAGTAGCCCCCTCGTAGGGGGGATAAGTCAGCCCCAGCATTTT. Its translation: CASSPLVGGISQPQHF.

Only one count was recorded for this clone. Here the CDR3 DNA reads TGTGCCACCAGCAGAGGAGGGACAGGGCCCTATGGCTACACCTTC. Encoded protein: CATSRGGTGPYGYTF. The chain combines TRBV15 with TRBJ1-2, with 9 nucleotides matching TRBD1. J was trimmed by 4 bases and V by 1 base; bases with no gene match: 4. CDR1 LNHNV and CDR2 YYDKDF come from the germline V gene (reference sequence). The CDR3 covers 15 residues. The variable domain in full, completed from reference TRBV15 and TRBJ1-2, reads DAMVIQNPRYQVTQFGKPVTLSCSQTLNHNVMYWYQQKSSQAPKLLFHYYDKDFNNEADTPDNFQSRRPNTSFCFLDIRSPGLGDTAMYLCATSRGGTGPYGYTFGSGTRLTVV.

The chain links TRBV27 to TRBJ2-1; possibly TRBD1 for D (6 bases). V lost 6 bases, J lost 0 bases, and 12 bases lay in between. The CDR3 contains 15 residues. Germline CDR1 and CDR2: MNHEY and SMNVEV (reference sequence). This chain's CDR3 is CASRRQVSSYNEQFF. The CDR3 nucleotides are TGTGCCAGCAGGAGACAGGTCAGCTCCTACAATGAGCAGTTCTTC.

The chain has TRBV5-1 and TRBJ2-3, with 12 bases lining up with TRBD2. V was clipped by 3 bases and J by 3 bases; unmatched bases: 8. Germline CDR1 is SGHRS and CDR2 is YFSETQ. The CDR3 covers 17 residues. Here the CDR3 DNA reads TGCGCCAGCAGCTCCTACCTAGCGGGAGGGCGGACAGATACGCAGTATTTT. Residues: CASSSYLAGGRTDTQYF.

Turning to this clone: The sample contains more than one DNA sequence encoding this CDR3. The CDR3 protein is CASSSGADTQYF. DNA for the CDR3: TGTGCCAGCAGTTCAGGGGCAGATACGCAGTATTTT. The chain is built from TRBV6-5 and TRBJ2-3; tentative D call: TRBD1 (6 bases). CDR1 is MNHEY, CDR2 SVGAGI, per germline. V gave up 4 bases and J gave up 4 bases, with 6 bases separating them. The length of the CDR3 is 12 residues.

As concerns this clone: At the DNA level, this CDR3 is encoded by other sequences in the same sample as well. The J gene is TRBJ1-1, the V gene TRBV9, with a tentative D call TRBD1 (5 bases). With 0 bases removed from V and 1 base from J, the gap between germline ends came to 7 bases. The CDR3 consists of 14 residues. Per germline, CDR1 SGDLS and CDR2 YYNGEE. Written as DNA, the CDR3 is TGTGCCAGCAGCGTAGCCACAGGGAACACTGAAGCTTTCTTT. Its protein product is CASSVATGNTEAFF.

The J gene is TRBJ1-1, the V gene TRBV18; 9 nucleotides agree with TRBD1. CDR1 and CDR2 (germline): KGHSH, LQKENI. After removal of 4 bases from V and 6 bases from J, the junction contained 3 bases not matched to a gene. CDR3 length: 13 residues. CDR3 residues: CASSRDREAEAFF. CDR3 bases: TGTGCCAGCTCACGGGACAGGGAGGCTGAAGCTTTCTTT.

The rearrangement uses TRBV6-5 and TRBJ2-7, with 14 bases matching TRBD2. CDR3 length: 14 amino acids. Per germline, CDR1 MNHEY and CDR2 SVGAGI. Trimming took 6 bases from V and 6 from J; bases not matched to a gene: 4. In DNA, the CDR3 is TGTGCCAGCAGCAGCGGGACTAGCGGGGGCGAGCAGTACTTC. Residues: CASSSGTSGGEQYF.

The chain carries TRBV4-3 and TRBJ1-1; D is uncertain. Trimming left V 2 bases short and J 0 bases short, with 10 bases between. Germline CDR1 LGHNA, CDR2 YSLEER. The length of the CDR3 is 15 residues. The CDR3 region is CASSQNHQMNTEAFF. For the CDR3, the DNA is TGCGCCAGCAGCCAAAACCACCAGATGAACACTGAAGCTTTCTTT.

In DNA, the CDR3 is TGTGCCAGCAGTTACAACCGGGACAGCACTCCCGGGGAGCTGTTTTTT. It encodes CASSYNRDSTPGELFF. J is TRBJ2-2 and V is TRBV6-6; 7 bases line up with TRBD1. V was pared by 2 bases and J by 6 bases, with 9 bases of the junction left unmatched. The CDR3 totals 16 residues. CDR1 and CDR2 from the germline V gene are MNHNY and SVGAGI (reference sequence).